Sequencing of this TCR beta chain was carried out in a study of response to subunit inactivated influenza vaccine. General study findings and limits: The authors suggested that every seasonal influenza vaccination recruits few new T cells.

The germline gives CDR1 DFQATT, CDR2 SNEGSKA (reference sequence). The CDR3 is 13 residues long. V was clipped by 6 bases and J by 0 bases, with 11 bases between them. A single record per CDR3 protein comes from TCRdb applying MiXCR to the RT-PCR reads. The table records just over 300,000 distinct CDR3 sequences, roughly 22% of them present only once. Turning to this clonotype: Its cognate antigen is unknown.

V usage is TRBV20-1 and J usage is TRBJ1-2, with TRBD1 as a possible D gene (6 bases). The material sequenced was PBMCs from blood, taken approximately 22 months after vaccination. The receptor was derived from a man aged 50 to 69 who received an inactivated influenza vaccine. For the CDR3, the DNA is TGCAGTGCCAACAGGGTGTCTAACTATGGCTACACCTTC. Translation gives CSANRVSNYGYTF.